The 18 T cell receptor beta chains in this list originate from one sample, sequenced in a study of PD-L1 blockade in urothelial cancer. Repertoires were generated with immunoSEQ multiplex PCR, while TCRdb's copy carries only in-frame clones and drops some. The top ten hold around an eighth of the sample, which has about 43,000 clones, 85% to 90% seen once. The sequenced sample was PBMCs, obtained around atezolizumab (anti-PD-L1) treatment. The receptors shown here come from a woman aged 55-69 years with urothelial cancer.

The CDR3 region is CASSRGDRALGEQYF. The CDR3 DNA sequence: TGTGCCAGCTCTCGGGGCGACAGGGCGCTAGGCGAGCAGTACTTC. The V gene is TRBV6-5, the J gene TRBJ2-7; 7 bases are shared with TRBD1. The CDR3 is 15 residues long. V dropped 8 bases and J dropped 6; count of bases not matched to a gene: 16. Per germline, CDR1 MNHEY and CDR2 SVGAGI.

This clone showed up just a few times. V is TRBV19 and J is TRBJ1-2; D unclear. Trimming took 6 bases from V and 0 from J, leaving 8 bases between them. From germline, CDR1 is LNHDA and CDR2 SQIVND (reference sequence). The CDR3 has 13 amino acids. The CDR3 is CASSQRSNYGYTF. Here the CDR3 DNA reads TGTGCCAGTAGCCAGCGATCTAACTATGGCTACACCTTC.

The chain joins TRBV2 to TRBJ2-1; the match to TRBD1 covers 8 bases. The CDR3 loop spans 16 amino acids. In germline, CDR1 is SNHLY, CDR2 FYNNEI. Trimming cost V 7 bases and J 5 bases; bases outside gene matches: 13. CDR3 nucleotide sequence: TGTGCCAGCACAATTTGGCAGGGGGCTTGGGACAATGAGCAGTTCTTC. Translated: CASTIWQGAWDNEQFF.

The chain is built from TRBV4-3 and TRBJ2-5, with D possibly being TRBD2 (6 bases). V lost 1 base and J lost 0, with 12 bases in between. Per the germline V gene, CDR1 is LGHNA and CDR2 is YSLEER. The CDR3 is 16 amino acids. As DNA, the CDR3 is TGCGCCAGCAGCCAAGTTGGAGGGGCGTACCAAGAGACCCAGTACTTC. It encodes CASSQVGGAYQETQYF.

The chain links TRBV6-5 to TRBJ2-1; possibly TRBD2 for D (5 bases). CDR3 length equals 12 residues. CDR1 is MNHEY and CDR2 is SVGAGI in the germline V gene. Trimming shortened V by 7 bases and J by 4 bases, and 8 bases separated the two germline ends. The CDR3 spells CASKRTYNEQFF. Written as DNA, the CDR3 is TGTGCCAGCAAGCGGACTTACAATGAGCAGTTCTTC.

V is TRBV18 and J is TRBJ1-6; no reliable D call. Germline loops: CDR1 KGHSH, CDR2 LQKENI. The length of the CDR3 is 17 residues. Trimming took off 1 base at V and 7 bases at J, with 17 bases between the two ends. The CDR3 protein is CASSPRETPTVNSPLHF. The CDR3 DNA reads as TGTGCCAGCTCACCACGGGAGACACCGACGGTGAATTCACCCCTCCACTTT.

The CDR3 DNA is TGTGCCATCAGTGAGGGACAGAGCTCCTACAATGAGCAGTTCTTC. Residues: CAISEGQSSYNEQFF. The J gene is TRBJ2-1, the V gene TRBV10-3; maybe TRBD1 (6 bases). V shed 2 bases and J shed 0 bases, with 8 bases lying between them. Germline loops: CDR1 ENHRY, CDR2 SYGVKD. CDR3 length: 15 amino acids.

The chain couples TRBV27 to TRBJ1-1, with D possibly matching TRBD1 (6 bases). The CDR3 covers 13 residues. Germline CDR1 and CDR2: MNHEY and SMNVEV (reference sequence). The ends were cut back, 6 bases at V and 1 base at J, with 9 bases in the middle. The CDR3 is CASSLGGNTEAFF. The CDR3 bases are TGTGCCAGCAGCCTAGGGGGGAACACTGAAGCTTTCTTT.

V gene TRBV10-3 combines with J gene TRBJ2-5, with 9 positions matching TRBD1. The junction had 5 bases not matched to a gene; V was cut back by 6 bases and J by 3 bases. The CDR3 runs to 14 residues. Germline assignment: CDR1 ENHRY and CDR2 SYGVKD. CDR3 nucleotide sequence: TGTGCCATCAGGAGACAGGGGGGCAAAGAGACCCAGTACTTC. Amino acid sequence: CAIRRQGGKETQYF.

This clone was recorded only once. The chain links TRBV7-9 to TRBJ1-6; 11 bases are a match to TRBD1. The CDR3 covers 16 residues. Germline lookup yields CDR1 SEHNR and CDR2 FQNEAQ (reference sequence). Trimming at V came to 5 bases and at J to 10 bases, leaving 10 bases not matched to a gene. CDR3: CASSREWDRGKSPLHF. DNA of the CDR3: TGTGCCAGCAGCCGGGAATGGGACAGGGGGAAATCACCCCTCCACTTT.

This clone has just one count. This chain connects TRBV7-6 to TRBJ1-1; no reliable D call. The CDR3 is 12 residues long. Germline V lookup: CDR1 SGHVS, CDR2 FNYEAQ. V was trimmed by 5 bases and J by 4 bases, leaving 8 bases between them. The chain's CDR3 is CASSPAVTEAFF. CDR3 DNA: TGTGCCAGCAGCCCCGCAGTCACTGAAGCTTTCTTT.

This clone was found once. The rearrangement uses TRBV28 and TRBJ2-7; 9 bases are a match to TRBD1. The V gene end was trimmed by 6 bases and the J gene end by 4 bases; junction bases not matched to a gene: 10. Per the germline V gene, CDR1 is MDHEN and CDR2 is SYDVKM. This CDR3 is 15 amino acids long. The CDR3 reads CASSSGQGSIYEQYF. CDR3 coding DNA: TGTGCCAGCAGCTCCGGACAGGGGAGTATATACGAGCAGTACTTC.

This chain joins TRBV4-2 and TRBJ2-3; TRBD2 matches 9 bases. The CDR3 covers 16 residues. Germline V gene lookup returns CDR1 LGHNA and CDR2 YNFKEQ. Trimming at V came to 0 bases and at J to 4 bases, leaving 5 bases not matched to a gene. DNA of the CDR3: TGTGCCAGCAGCCAAGACCCAAGCGGGGGGCCAGATACGCAGTATTTT. As protein: CASSQDPSGGPDTQYF.

The chain combines TRBV1 with TRBJ2-5; TRBD2 is the table's D call, not checked against the DNA. TRBV1 is marked as a pseudogene. CDR3 length equals 17 residues. The CDR3 sequence is CTSSQKPGLAEQETQYF. CDR3 nucleotide sequence: TGCACCAGCAGCCAGAAGCCGGGACTAGCGGAACAAGAGACCCAGTACTTC.

This clone was found a few times. This chain uses TRBV4-2 with TRBJ1-2; TRBD1 agrees at 8 bases. Germline trimming cut 1 base from V and 7 bases from J; bases unmatched to any gene: 11. The CDR3 length is 16 residues. Germline-derived CDR1 and CDR2 are LGHNA and YNFKEQ. The DNA of the CDR3 is TGTGCCAGCAGCCAAGTTGGGATCCAGGGGGCCGGTGGCTACACCTTC. Its protein product is CASSQVGIQGAGGYTF.

The CDR3 sequence: CASSLPTGEETQYF. The DNA for the CDR3 is TGTGCCAGCAGCTTACCTACAGGGGAAGAGACCCAGTACTTC. The chain employs TRBV7-8 and TRBJ2-5; TRBD1 matches 7 bases. CDR3 size: 14 residues. J gave up 3 bases and V 2 bases, and 3 bases lay outside the gene matches. Germline values: CDR1 SGHVS, CDR2 FQNEAQ. Together with reference TRBV7-8 and TRBJ2-5, the CDR3 gives the full variable domain: GAGVSQSPRYKVAKRGQDVALRCDPISGHVSLFWYQQALGQGPEFLTYFQNEAQLDKSGLPSDRFFAERPEGSVSTLKIQRTQQEDSAVYLCASSLPTGEETQYFGPGTRLLVL.

The chain couples TRBV5-1 to TRBJ2-3; possible D gene TRBD2, 6 bases. Germline CDR1 and CDR2: SGHRS and YFSETQ. The CDR3 runs to 15 residues. V was shortened by 1 base and J by 2 bases, with 11 bases between the two germline ends. The CDR3 nucleotides are TGCGCCAGCAGCTTGTATGGGGGGACCACAGATACGCAGTATTTT. Translated, it gives CASSLYGGTTDTQYF.

The table lists this clone with a count of one. The chain uses TRBV2 and TRBJ2-7; 11 positions match TRBD1. Germline values: CDR1 SNHLY, CDR2 FYNNEI. The CDR3 totals 15 residues. After removal of 8 bases from V and 2 bases from J, the junction contained 8 bases not matched to a gene. CDR3 sequence (DNA): TGTGCCAGCGGAAGGACAGGGGGCATTCCCTACGAGCAGTACTTC. Residues: CASGRTGGIPYEQYF.